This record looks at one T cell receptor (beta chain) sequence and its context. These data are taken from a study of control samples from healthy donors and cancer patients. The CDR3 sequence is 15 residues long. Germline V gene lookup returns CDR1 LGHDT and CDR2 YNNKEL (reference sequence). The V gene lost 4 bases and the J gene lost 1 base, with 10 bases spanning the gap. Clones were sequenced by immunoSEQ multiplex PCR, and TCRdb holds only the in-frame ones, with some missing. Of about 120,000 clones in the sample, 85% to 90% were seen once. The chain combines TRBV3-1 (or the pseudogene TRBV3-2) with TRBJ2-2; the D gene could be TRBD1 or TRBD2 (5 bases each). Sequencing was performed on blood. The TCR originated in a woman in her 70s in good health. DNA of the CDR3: TGTGCCAGCAGCCGGGACCCTCTGAACACCGGGGAGCTGTTTTTT. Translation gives CASSRDPLNTGELFF.